This T cell receptor (beta chain) was identified during a study of long-term antiretroviral therapy in people with HIV. Study-wide findings and caveats: Specimens of blood were obtained during about 2004 to 2017, possibly under older ART regimens. In HIV, the repertoires covered a tighter span of CDR3 lengths than in controls. At every time point, clones expanded before ART dominated the repertoire.

Sequencing relied on immunoSEQ assay v3.0, run at survey level. Libraries were prepared by immunoSEQ multiplex PCR; TCRdb keeps only in-frame clonotypes and omits some of them. The sample holds 23,000 or so clones, almost 85% seen once. Each HIV-infected participant was given treatment in the United States. Germline V CDR1 and CDR2: MNHEY, SMNVEV (reference sequence). Trimming at V came to 7 bases and at J to 5 bases, leaving 5 bases not matched to a gene. The CDR3 has 14 amino acids. As to this clone: Its cognate antigen is unknown.

The source is a man between 50 and 59 years old with HIV. The V gene is TRBV27, the J gene TRBJ2-2, with 9 positions matching TRBD1. The input for sequencing was unsorted PBMCs, taken 0.3 years after starting antiretroviral therapy. The CDR3 coding sequence is TGTGCCAGCAAACTACAGGGGGCTACCGGGGAGCTGTTTTTT. It yields the protein CASKLQGATGELFF.